These T cell receptor beta chains were read from a single sample in a study of T-cell reconstitution after alpha-beta-depleted transplantation in children. TCRdb fed the PCR reads into MiXCR, producing one record per CDR3 protein. The sample shows around 60,000 distinct CDR3 sequences, 44% of them seen only once. Sequences were derived from PBMCs, mostly from graft donor cells, sampled 360 days after TCRalphabeta/CD19-depleted stem cell transplant. These receptors were obtained from a male patient aged 5 to 17 who had a stem cell transplant for acute lymphoblastic leukemia, so the T cells may come from the graft donor. Each CDR3 is given with its conserved first and last residue. A D gene is named only where the DNA matches it firmly. Expanded clones get a size class; other rows say once, few or many, or leave the size out.

CDR3	DNA	size	D	V	J
CASSLWLNEKLFF	TGTGCCAGCAGTTTATGGTTAAATGAAAAACTGTTTTTT	NA	NA	TRBV11-2	TRBJ1-4
CASSLERTSKGGELFF	TGCGCCAGCAGCTTGGAGCGGACTAGCAAAGGCGGGGAGCTGTTTTTT	few	TRBD2	TRBV5-1	TRBJ2-2
CASSLPRVPLNQPQHF	TGTGCCAGCAGCTTACCCAGGGTCCCCCTCAATCAGCCCCAGCATTTT	few	NA	TRBV6-5	TRBJ1-5
CASSGAANEQFF	TGTGCCAGCAGCGGGGCGGCCAATGAGCAGTTCTTC	few	NA	TRBV11-2	TRBJ2-1
CSAGAGSYEQYF	TGCAGTGCGGGTGCCGGCTCCTACGAGCAGTACTTC	NA	NA	TRBV20-1	TRBJ2-7
CASSPGQGGNEQFF	TGTGCCAGCAGTCCGGGACAGGGCGGGAATGAGCAGTTCTTC	NA	TRBD1	TRBV12-3/TRBV12-4	TRBJ2-1
CSPTSGYTDTQYF	TGCAGTCCGACTAGCGGGTACACAGATACGCAGTATTTT	NA	TRBD2	TRBV20-1	TRBJ2-3
CATKAGARNEQFF	TGTGCCACCAAAGCGGGAGCGCGCAATGAGCAGTTCTTC	many	TRBD2	TRBV12-3/TRBV12-4	TRBJ2-1
CASSFITGTGGAETEAFF	TGTGCCAGCAGCTTTATAACCGGGACAGGGGGCGCGGAAACTGAAGCTTTCTTT	once	TRBD1	TRBV7-4	TRBJ1-1
CASSFRLGLGTDTQYF	TGTGCCAGCAGTTTTCGTCTGGGACTGGGCACAGATACGCAGTATTTT	NA	NA	TRBV12-3/TRBV12-4	TRBJ2-3
CASSLGQGYNSPLHF	TGTGCCAGCAGCTTAGGACAGGGCTATAATTCACCCCTCCACTTT	NA	TRBD1	TRBV7-6	TRBJ1-6
CASSSEAGTRPYEQYF	TGTGCCAGCAGCTCAGAGGCCGGGACTAGACCATACGAGCAGTACTTC	NA	TRBD2	TRBV7-2	TRBJ2-7
CATSQRLGLLNQPQHF	TGTGCCACCAGCCAGAGATTGGGTTTACTTAATCAGCCCCAGCATTTT	few	NA	TRBV15	TRBJ1-5
CASSTGLNTGELFF	TGCGCCAGCAGCACAGGATTGAACACCGGGGAGCTGTTTTTT	few	NA	TRBV4-1	TRBJ2-2
CASSPGTSSADF	TGTGCCAGCAGTCCAGGGACTTCGAGTGCCGACTTC	NA	NA	TRBV12-3/TRBV12-4	TRBJ2-7
CATSTGQGYGYTF	TGTGCCACCAGTACCGGACAGGGGTACGGCTACACCTTC	NA	TRBD1	TRBV24-1	TRBJ1-2
CASRQGGNEQFF	TGTGCCAGCAGACAGGGGGGCAATGAGCAGTTCTTC	few	TRBD1	TRBV27	TRBJ2-1
CASSEQTNSPLHF	TGTGCCAGCAGTGAACAGACTAATTCACCCCTCCACTTT	few	NA	TRBV25-1	TRBJ1-6
CATDDTGSTGELFF	TGTGCCACCGACGACACGGGGTCCACCGGGGAGCTGTTTTTT	NA	NA	TRBV6-1	TRBJ2-2
CASSFLSTDTQYF	TGTGCCAGCAGCTTCCTTAGCACAGATACGCAGTATTTT	few	NA	TRBV7-6	TRBJ2-3
CASSHSTGQETQYF	TGTGCCAGCAGTCACTCGACAGGCCAAGAGACCCAGTACTTC	NA	NA	TRBV6-5	TRBJ2-5
CASSPDREVDEQYF	TGTGCCAGCAGCCCGGACAGGGAGGTAGACGAGCAGTACTTC	few	TRBD1	TRBV7-9	TRBJ2-7
CASSVSGGAQETQYF	TGTGCCAGCAGCGTTAGCGGGGGTGCCCAAGAGACCCAGTACTTC	few	TRBD2	TRBV9	TRBJ2-5
CASSFKGIGAENTIYF	TGTGCCAGCAGTTTCAAGGGGATAGGGGCGGAAAACACCATATATTTT	NA	NA	TRBV6-5	TRBJ1-3
CASSVDHNTEAFF	TGTGCCAGCAGCGTAGACCATAACACTGAAGCTTTCTTT	NA	NA	TRBV9	TRBJ1-1
CASSLGQITDTQYF	TGTGCCAGCAGTTTGGGACAGATCACAGATACGCAGTATTTT	NA	TRBD1	TRBV12-3/TRBV12-4	TRBJ2-3
CASSPPGQGALNEQFF	TGTGCCAGCAGTCCACCGGGACAGGGGGCCTTAAATGAGCAGTTCTTC	NA	TRBD1	TRBV27	TRBJ2-1
CASRPGQGFKTQYF	TGTGCCAGCAGACCTGGACAGGGGTTCAAGACCCAGTACTTC	NA	TRBD1	TRBV7-2	TRBJ2-5
CASSSPSFTDTQYF	TGTGCCAGCAGCAGTCCTAGCTTCACAGATACGCAGTATTTT	once	NA	TRBV12-3/TRBV12-4	TRBJ2-3
CASSLKGFRDTEAFF	TGTGCCAGCAGCCTCAAGGGGTTCAGGGACACTGAAGCTTTCTTT	NA	NA	TRBV11-2	TRBJ1-1
CASSFDTGTRGYEQYF	TGTGCCAGCAGCTTCGACACCGGGACTAGGGGCTACGAGCAGTACTTC	once	TRBD2	TRBV5-6	TRBJ2-7
CASSRLGETYEQYF	TGTGCCAGCAGCCGCCTCGGCGAGACCTACGAGCAGTACTTC	NA	NA	TRBV7-8	TRBJ2-7
CASSLGTGRFYEQFF	TGTGCCAGCAGTTTAGGGACAGGGAGGTTCTATGAGCAGTTCTTC	NA	TRBD1	TRBV28	TRBJ2-1
CASSPDRVNQPQHF	TGTGCCAGCAGCCCTGACAGGGTTAATCAGCCCCAGCATTTT	NA	TRBD1	TRBV7-9	TRBJ1-5
CAIRAFGADITEAFF	TGTGCCATCAGAGCTTTTGGTGCAGACATTACTGAAGCTTTCTTT	once	NA	TRBV10-3	TRBJ1-1
CASSFLRLAGETGELFF	TGTGCCAGCAGCTTTCTCAGACTAGCGGGAGAAACCGGGGAGCTGTTTTTT	few	TRBD2	TRBV7-2	TRBJ2-2
CASSRRAAYEQYF	TGTGCCAGCAGCCGTAGAGCGGCATACGAGCAGTACTTC	few	NA	TRBV14	TRBJ2-7
CAISEGGPGKEKLFF	TGTGCCATCAGTGAGGGGGGTCCGGGGAAGGAAAAACTGTTTTTT	NA	NA	TRBV10-3	TRBJ1-4
CASSLGGSGNEQFF	TGTGCCAGCAGTTTAGGCGGGAGCGGTAATGAGCAGTTCTTC	few	TRBD2	TRBV12-3/TRBV12-4	TRBJ2-1
CASSPAGIGDLTGELFF	TGTGCCAGCAGCCCCGCTGGTATAGGGGATCTCACCGGGGAGCTGTTTTTT	NA	NA	TRBV7-6	TRBJ2-2
CASSWTPQETQYF	TGTGCCAGCAGCTGGACACCGCAAGAGACCCAGTACTTC	NA	NA	TRBV7-9	TRBJ2-5
CASNQLARTQYF	TGTGCCAGCAACCAACTAGCGCGTACGCAGTATTTT	NA	TRBD2	TRBV28	TRBJ2-3
CASSPLGGTGANVLTF	TGTGCCAGCTCACCACTCGGGGGAACTGGGGCCAACGTCCTGACTTTC	NA	NA	TRBV18	TRBJ2-6
CASSLRGVSGLENEQFF	TGTGCCAGCAGCTTACGTGGTGTCAGCGGGTTAGAGAATGAGCAGTTCTTC	NA	NA	TRBV7-8	TRBJ2-1
CASSLMGQGIYNEQFF	TGTGCCAGCAGCTTAATGGGACAGGGAATTTACAATGAGCAGTTCTTC	few	TRBD1	TRBV7-3	TRBJ2-1
CSAREDRTNYGYTF	TGCAGTGCCAGGGAGGACAGGACTAACTATGGCTACACCTTC	NA	TRBD1	TRBV20-1	TRBJ1-2
CASSLEVGGGNEQFF	TGCGCCAGCAGCTTGGAGGTCGGGGGGGGCAATGAGCAGTTCTTC	NA	TRBD2	TRBV5-1	TRBJ2-1
CSGARDRGYNEQFF	TGCAGCGGGGCTAGGGACAGGGGGTACAATGAGCAGTTCTTC	few	TRBD1	TRBV29-1	TRBJ2-1
CASSRTKLSGRVVYEQFF	TGTGCCAGCAGCCGTACCAAACTTAGCGGGAGGGTAGTCTATGAGCAGTTCTTC	NA	TRBD2	TRBV5-6	TRBJ2-1
CASSQRIRGPYGYTF	TGTGCCAGCAGCCAAAGAATCAGGGGGCCATATGGCTACACCTTC	NA	TRBD1	TRBV5-6	TRBJ1-2
CASSLSGVYGYTF	TGTGCCAGCAGCTTGTCTGGTGTTTATGGCTACACCTTC	few	NA	TRBV5-6	TRBJ1-2
CASSFDSRQRTEAFF	TGTGCCAGCAGTTTTGACTCCCGACAGCGCACTGAAGCTTTCTTT	NA	NA	TRBV27	TRBJ1-1
CAISSLEYQETQYF	TGTGCCATCAGCAGCCTCGAGTACCAAGAGACCCAGTACTTC	few	NA	TRBV10-3	TRBJ2-5
CASSVLAVYNEQFF	TGTGCCAGCAGTGTCCTAGCGGTATACAATGAGCAGTTCTTC	few	TRBD2	TRBV12-3/TRBV12-4	TRBJ2-1
CSVGIGEKLFF	TGCAGCGTTGGCATCGGTGAAAAACTGTTTTTT	NA	NA	TRBV29-1	TRBJ1-4
CASSKSPRGLAGADTQYF	TGTGCCAGCAGTAAATCTCCGAGGGGACTAGCGGGAGCAGATACGCAGTATTTT	NA	TRBD2	TRBV25-1	TRBJ2-3
CASSLTPSGRAADTQYF	TGCGCCAGCAGCTTGACCCCTAGCGGGAGGGCGGCAGATACGCAGTATTTT	NA	TRBD2	TRBV5-1	TRBJ2-3
CASSPMAQGIGYEQYF	TGTGCCAGCAGCCCGATGGCCCAGGGAATCGGGTACGAGCAGTACTTC	NA	NA	TRBV12-3/TRBV12-4	TRBJ2-7
CASSLGASGGHTQYF	TGTGCCAGCAGCTTAGGAGCTAGCGGGGGACATACGCAGTATTTT	few	TRBD2	TRBV7-7	TRBJ2-3